This TCR beta chain is drawn from a study of blood T cell repertoires in COVID-19. The wider study: Acute and convalescent COVID-19 specimens originated in the United States, Italy and Spain. In each case, the material was cDNA or gDNA derived from T cells, B-cell-depleted T cells, or PBMCs.

This CDR3 comprises 14 residues. Per germline, CDR1 MGHRA and CDR2 YSYEKL. V lost 1 base and J 12 bases, leaving 13 bases between the germline ends. Per the original methods: For nucleated cells, counts were estimated from reference gene primer amplification. Profiled with immunoSEQ multiplex PCR; TCRdb holds only in-frame clones, not every one. V, J and clone size are those of that table, while D and trimming were read from the DNA. The sample yields fewer than 500,000 clones, 75% to 90% seen once. Sequenced input: peripheral blood. The rearrangement joins TRBV4-1 to TRBJ1-6; maybe TRBD1 (6 bases). The TCR was taken from a woman in her twenties or thirties with acute or convalescent COVID-19. The CDR3 region has the DNA TGCGCCAGCAGCCAAGGAACAGGGTTAGGACCCCTCCACTTT. Translating it yields CASSQGTGLGPLHF.